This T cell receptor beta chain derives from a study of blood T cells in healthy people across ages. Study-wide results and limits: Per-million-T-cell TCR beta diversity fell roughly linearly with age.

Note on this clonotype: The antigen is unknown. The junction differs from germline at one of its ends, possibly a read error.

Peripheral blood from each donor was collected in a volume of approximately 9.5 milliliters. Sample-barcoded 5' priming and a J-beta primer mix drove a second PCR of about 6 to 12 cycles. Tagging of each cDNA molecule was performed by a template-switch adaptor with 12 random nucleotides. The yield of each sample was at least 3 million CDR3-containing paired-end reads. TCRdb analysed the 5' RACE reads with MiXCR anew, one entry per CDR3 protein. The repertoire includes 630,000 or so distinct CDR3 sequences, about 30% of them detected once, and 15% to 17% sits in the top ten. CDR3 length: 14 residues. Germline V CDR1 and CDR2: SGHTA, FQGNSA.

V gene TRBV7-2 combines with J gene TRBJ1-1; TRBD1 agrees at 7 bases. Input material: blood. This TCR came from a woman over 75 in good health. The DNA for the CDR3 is TGTGCCGGCAGCTTAGCCCAGGGGGGCACTGAAGCTTTCTTT. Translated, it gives CAGSLAQGGTEAFF. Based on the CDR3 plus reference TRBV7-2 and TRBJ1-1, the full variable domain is GAGVSQSPSNKVTEKGKDVELRCDPISGHTALYWYRQSLGQGLEFLIYFQGNSAPDKSGLPSDRFSAERTGGSVSTLTIQRTQQEDSAVYLCAGSLAQGGTEAFFGQGTRLTVV.